The 3 T cell receptor beta chains below come from one sample, sequenced in a study of shared T cell receptors in the human thymus. Assay used: immunoSEQ multiplex PCR; TCRdb lists only in-frame clones, some missing. Counted here are some 720,000 clones, roughly 90% occurring once; the ten biggest clones make up 0.0095% to 0.011%. Separately, the same data were catalogued under a study of human thymus T cells.

Sequenced: thymocytes. These receptors originate from a boy under two years old with a congenital heart defect.

This clone has just a few counts. The chain links TRBV19 to TRBJ1-2; weak D call: TRBD1 (5 bases). CDR3 length: 15 amino acids. Trimming took off 4 bases at V and 0 bases at J, with 12 bases between the two ends. Germline V gene lookup returns CDR1 LNHDA and CDR2 SQIVND (reference sequence). CDR3 sequence reads: CASSTQRTTNYGYTF. Here the CDR3 DNA reads TGTGCCAGTAGTACCCAAAGGACAACTAACTATGGCTACACCTTC. Based on the CDR3 plus reference TRBV19 and TRBJ1-2, the full variable domain is DGGITQSPKYLFRKEGQNVTLSCEQNLNHDAMYWYRQDPGQGLRLIYYSQIVNDFQKGDIAEGYSVSREKKESFPLTVTSAQKNPTAFYLCASSTQRTTNYGYTFGSGTRLTVV.

The chain is built from TRBV25-1 and TRBJ2-1; 9 nucleotides line up with TRBD1. This CDR3 is built from 15 residues. In germline, CDR1 is MGHDK, CDR2 SYGVNS. V was clipped by 4 bases and J by 3 bases; unmatched bases: 4. The CDR3 DNA is TGTGCCAGCAGTGGGAGGGGACAGGGCTACAATGAGCAGTTCTTC. Encoded protein: CASSGRGQGYNEQFF.

The chain links TRBV5-4 to TRBJ2-5; 14 bases fit TRBD2. The trim removed 5 bases at V and 5 bases at J, leaving 11 bases unmatched. This CDR3 contains 17 residues. Looked up from germline, CDR1 is SGHNT and CDR2 is YYREEE (reference sequence). CDR3 nucleotide sequence: TGTGCCAGCAGTTCGTGGACTAGCGGGAGGTACAACGAGACCCAGTACTTC. It specifies CASSSWTSGRYNETQYF.